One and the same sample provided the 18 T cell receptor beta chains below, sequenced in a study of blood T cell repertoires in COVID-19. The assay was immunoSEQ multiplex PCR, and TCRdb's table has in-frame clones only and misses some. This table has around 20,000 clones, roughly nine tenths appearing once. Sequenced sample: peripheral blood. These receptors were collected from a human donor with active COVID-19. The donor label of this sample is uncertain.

The CDR3 DNA reads TGTGCCTGGAGCCCAGGACTATCCGGAGAGACCCAGTACTTC. Its translation is CAWSPGLSGETQYF. The chain carries TRBV30 and TRBJ2-5, with D possibly TRBD2 on 6 matching bases. The CDR3 extends over 14 amino acids. Trimming stripped 3 bases from V and 4 bases from J, with 15 bases between. Germline assignment: CDR1 GTSNPN and CDR2 SVGIG (reference sequence).

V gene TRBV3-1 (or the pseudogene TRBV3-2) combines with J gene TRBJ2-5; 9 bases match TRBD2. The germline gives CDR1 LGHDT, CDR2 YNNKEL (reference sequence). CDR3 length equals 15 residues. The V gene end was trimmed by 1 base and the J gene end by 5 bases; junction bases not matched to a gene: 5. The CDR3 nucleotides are TGTGCCAGCAGCCAAGGCGGGGGGGCATTTGAGACCCAGTACTTC. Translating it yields CASSQGGGAFETQYF.

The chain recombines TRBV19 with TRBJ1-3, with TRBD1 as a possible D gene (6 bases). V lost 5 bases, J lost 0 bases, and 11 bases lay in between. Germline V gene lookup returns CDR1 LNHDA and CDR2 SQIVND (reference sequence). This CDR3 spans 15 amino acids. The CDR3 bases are TGTGCCAGTAGTGAACAGGGCAGCTCTGGAAACACCATATATTTT. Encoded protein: CASSEQGSSGNTIYF.

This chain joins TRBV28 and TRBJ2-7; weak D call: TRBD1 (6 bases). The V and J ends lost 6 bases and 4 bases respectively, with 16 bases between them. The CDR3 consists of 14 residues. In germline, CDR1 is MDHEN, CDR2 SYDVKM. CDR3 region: CASSWGRAPYEQYF. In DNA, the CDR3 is TGTGCCAGCAGCTGGGGGCGGGCCCCTTACGAGCAGTACTTC.

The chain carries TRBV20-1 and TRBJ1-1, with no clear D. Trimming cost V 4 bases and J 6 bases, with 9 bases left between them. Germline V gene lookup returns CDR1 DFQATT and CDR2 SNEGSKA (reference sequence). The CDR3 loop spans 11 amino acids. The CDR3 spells CSAIYSPEAFF. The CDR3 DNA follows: TGCAGTGCTATCTATAGCCCTGAAGCTTTCTTT.

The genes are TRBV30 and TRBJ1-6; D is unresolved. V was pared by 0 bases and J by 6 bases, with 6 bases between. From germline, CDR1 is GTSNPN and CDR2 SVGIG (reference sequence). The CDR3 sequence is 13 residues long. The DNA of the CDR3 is TGTGCCTGGAGTGTACAGACTAATTCACCCCTCCACTTT. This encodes CAWSVQTNSPLHF.

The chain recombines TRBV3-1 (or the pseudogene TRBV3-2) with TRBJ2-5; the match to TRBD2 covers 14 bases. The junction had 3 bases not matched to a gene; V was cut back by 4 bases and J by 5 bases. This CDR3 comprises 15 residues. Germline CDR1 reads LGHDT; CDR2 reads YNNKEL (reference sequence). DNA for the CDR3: TGTGCCAGCAGCCGACTAGCGGGAGGGCTGGAGACCCAGTACTTC. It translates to CASSRLAGGLETQYF.

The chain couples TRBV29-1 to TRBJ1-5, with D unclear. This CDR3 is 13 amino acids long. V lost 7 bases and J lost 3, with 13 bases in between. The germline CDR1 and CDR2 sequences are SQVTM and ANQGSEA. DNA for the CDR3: TGCAGCGCCGCGGGTCAGCCCAATCAGCCCCAGCATTTT. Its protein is CSAAGQPNQPQHF. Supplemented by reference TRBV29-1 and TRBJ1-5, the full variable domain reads SAVISQKPSRDICQRGTSLTIQCQVDSQVTMMFWYRQQPGQSLTLIATANQGSEATYESGFVIDKFPISRPNLTFSTLTVSNMSPEDSSIYLCSAAGQPNQPQHFGDGTRLSIL.

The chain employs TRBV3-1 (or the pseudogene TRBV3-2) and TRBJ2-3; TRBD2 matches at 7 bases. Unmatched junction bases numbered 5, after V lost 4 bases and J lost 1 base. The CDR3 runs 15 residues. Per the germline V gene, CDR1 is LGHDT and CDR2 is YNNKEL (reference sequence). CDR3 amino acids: CASSRGGARTDTQYF. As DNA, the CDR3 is TGTGCCAGCAGCCGCGGGGGAGCTCGCACAGATACGCAGTATTTT.

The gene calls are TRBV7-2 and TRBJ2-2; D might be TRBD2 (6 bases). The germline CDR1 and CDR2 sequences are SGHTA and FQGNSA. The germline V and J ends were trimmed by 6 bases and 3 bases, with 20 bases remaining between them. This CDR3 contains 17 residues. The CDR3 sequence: CASRTTSGLKYTGELFF. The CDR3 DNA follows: TGTGCCAGCAGGACTACATCGGGACTTAAATACACCGGGGAGCTGTTTTTT.

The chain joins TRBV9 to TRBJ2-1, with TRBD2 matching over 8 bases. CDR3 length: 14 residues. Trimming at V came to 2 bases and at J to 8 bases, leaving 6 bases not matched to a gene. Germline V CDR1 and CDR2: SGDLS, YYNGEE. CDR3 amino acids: CASSVGGAQDEQFF. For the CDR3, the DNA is TGTGCCAGCAGCGTCGGGGGGGCCCAAGATGAGCAGTTCTTC.

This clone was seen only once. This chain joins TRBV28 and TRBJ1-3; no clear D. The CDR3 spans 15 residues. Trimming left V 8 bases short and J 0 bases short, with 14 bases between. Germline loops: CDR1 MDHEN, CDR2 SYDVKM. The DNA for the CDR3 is TGTGCCAGCCTCGGCAGGCCCGCCTCTGGAAACACCATATATTTT. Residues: CASLGRPASGNTIYF.

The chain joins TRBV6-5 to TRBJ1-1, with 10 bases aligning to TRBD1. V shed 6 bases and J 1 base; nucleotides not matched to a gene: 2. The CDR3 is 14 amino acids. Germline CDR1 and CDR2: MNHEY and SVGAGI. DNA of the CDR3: TGTGCCAGCAGGACAGGGGGCGGGAACACTGAAGCTTTCTTT. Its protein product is CASRTGGGNTEAFF.

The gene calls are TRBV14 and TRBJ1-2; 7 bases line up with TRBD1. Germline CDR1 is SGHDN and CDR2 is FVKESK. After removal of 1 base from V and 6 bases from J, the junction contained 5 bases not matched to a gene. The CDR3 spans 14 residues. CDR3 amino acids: CASSQAGGTHGYTF. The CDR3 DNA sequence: TGTGCCAGCAGCCAAGCAGGGGGGACGCATGGCTACACCTTC.

This chain's CDR3 is CASSAGGELFF. CDR3 DNA sequence: TGTGCCAGTTCGGCGGGGGGGGAGCTGTTTTTT. J is TRBJ2-2 and V is TRBV19; D possibly corresponds to TRBD2 (6 bases). CDR1 is LNHDA and CDR2 is SQIVND in the germline V gene (reference sequence). Trimming removed 8 bases from V and 8 bases from J, with 9 bases in between. The CDR3 covers 11 residues.

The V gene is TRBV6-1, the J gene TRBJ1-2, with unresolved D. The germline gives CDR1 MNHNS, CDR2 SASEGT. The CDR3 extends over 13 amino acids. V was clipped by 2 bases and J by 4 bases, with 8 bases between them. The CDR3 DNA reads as TGTGCCAGCAGTGAAATGGCGGGCTATGGCTACACCTTC. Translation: CASSEMAGYGYTF.

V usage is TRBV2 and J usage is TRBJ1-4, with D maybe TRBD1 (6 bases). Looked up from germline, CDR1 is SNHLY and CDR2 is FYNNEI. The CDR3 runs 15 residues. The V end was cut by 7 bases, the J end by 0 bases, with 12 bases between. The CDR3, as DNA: TGTGCCAGCAAAGGACAGAGAGCAACTAATGAAAAACTGTTTTTT. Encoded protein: CASKGQRATNEKLFF. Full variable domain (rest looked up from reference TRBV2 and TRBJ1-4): EPEVTQTPSHQVTQMGQEVILRCVPISNHLYFYWYRQILGQKVEFLVSFYNNEISEKSEIFDDQFSVERPDGSNFTLKIRSTKLEDSAMYFCASKGQRATNEKLFFGSGTQLSVL.

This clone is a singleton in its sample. Written as DNA, the CDR3 is TGTGCCAGCAGCTTGGGGGCAGGGGGTAGCAATCAGCCCCAGCATTTT. Its translation is CASSLGAGGSNQPQHF. This chain joins TRBV5-6 and TRBJ1-5, with 7 nucleotides matching TRBD1. CDR1 is SGHDT, CDR2 YYEEEE, per germline. J lost 0 bases, V lost 0 bases, and 3 bases had no gene match. The length of the CDR3 is 16 residues.